Given below is one T cell receptor (beta chain) in context. There is no known antigen for this receptor. Being one base from a much bigger clone, this may be a read error. The library was produced with multiplex PCR. Sequenced on an Illumina HiSeq 4000. TCR beta libraries were built with iRepertoire HTBI primers and Arm-PCR amplification of CDR3 regions. PCR products were gel purified before sequencing. From the authors' description of their analysis: Gene usage analysis of CDR3 amino acid clonotypes relied on the roughly 67 TRBV and around 13 TRBJ segments identified across samples. COPE and FqMerger were used to merge filtered high-quality paired reads into contigs. BLAST was used to align contigs to IMGT TRBV, TRBD and TRBJ reference genes, with CDR3 defined following IMGT. Any clonotype with a frequency above 0.1% was counted as a highly expanded clone. Shannon entropy was used to measure repertoire diversity, and the Gini coefficient was used to measure V-J evenness. A clonotype was considered public if more than one individual shared it. TCRdb applied fastp at Q25 and MiXCR to the public reads, then kept only in-frame beta chains. Here each entry gathers all rows of one CDR3 protein and keeps the most common genes and DNA. TCRdb's processing, not the authors' own work, is the source of the V and J calls. The sample table records 450,000 or so distinct CDR3 sequences; around a fifth of these occur just once. Of the sample, approximately 14% is held by the ten largest clones.

These data are taken from a study of regulatory T cells in long-lasting Graves disease (dated by TCRdb to about 2021). Regarding the study in general: To count as having persistent Graves' disease, a patient had to have received antithyroid drug treatment for over 5 years with TSH receptor autoantibodies remaining persistently positive. Persistent Graves' disease patients were compared with newly diagnosed Graves' disease patients by peripheral blood TCR sequencing and RNA sequencing. The study took place in China and was registered as a clinical trial. A total of some 35 samples underwent TCR sequencing, from around 13 patients with persistent Graves' disease and 20 patients with newly diagnosed Graves' disease. In the clinical cohort, patients with persistent Graves' disease had used antithyroid drugs for an average of about 10 years. What the work shows at the level of the full study, not this receptor alone: Compared with newly diagnosed patients, patients with persistent Graves' disease had lower TCR Shannon entropy and fewer highly expanded clones, which suggests clonal expansion. A larger number of public clonotypes was shared among persistent patients (more than 2,500) than among newly diagnosed patients (approximately 930). The authors noted that the small sample size was a limitation that may lower accuracy. Only the TCR beta chain was sequenced and analyzed. Peripheral blood alone was examined, since thyroid tissue, which constituted the primary lesion, could not be accessed.

The sample's time point label is to be understood as: persistent/refractory GD, antithyroid drugs over 5 years with positive TRAb. For both TCR sequencing and RNA sequencing, RNA was extracted from PBMCs in TRIzol. Graves' disease was diagnosed according to American Thyroid Association guidelines. Patients for the study were recruited at an endocrinology department in Xi'an, China. Each patient gave 8.5 to 9.5 milliliters of peripheral blood, collected in an EDTA anticoagulant tube. Ficoll Paque Plus density gradient separation was used to isolate PBMCs, and no further T cell sorting was done. An Agilent 2100 Bioanalyzer and agarose gel were used to check RNA quality, while a NanoDrop 2000 measured RNA concentration. This TCR was recovered from a female donor with Graves disease. This specimen consisted of peripheral blood mononuclear cells (PBMCs), obtained when the disease was refractory, from a patient treated with antithyroid drugs.

The base sequence is TGTGCCAGCAGAGCAGGGGGCGTCACTGAAGCTTCCTTT. The translation is CASRAGGVTEASF. The rearranged segments are TRBV2 and TRBJ1-1; 8 bases in the middle match TRBD1. In the germline V gene, CDR1 corresponds to SNHLY and CDR2 to FYNNEI. The CDR3 covers 13 residues, taking in both the cysteine and the phenylalanine. Only the CDR3 portion is preserved as DNA: 39 bases, with reading frame beginning at the first base.